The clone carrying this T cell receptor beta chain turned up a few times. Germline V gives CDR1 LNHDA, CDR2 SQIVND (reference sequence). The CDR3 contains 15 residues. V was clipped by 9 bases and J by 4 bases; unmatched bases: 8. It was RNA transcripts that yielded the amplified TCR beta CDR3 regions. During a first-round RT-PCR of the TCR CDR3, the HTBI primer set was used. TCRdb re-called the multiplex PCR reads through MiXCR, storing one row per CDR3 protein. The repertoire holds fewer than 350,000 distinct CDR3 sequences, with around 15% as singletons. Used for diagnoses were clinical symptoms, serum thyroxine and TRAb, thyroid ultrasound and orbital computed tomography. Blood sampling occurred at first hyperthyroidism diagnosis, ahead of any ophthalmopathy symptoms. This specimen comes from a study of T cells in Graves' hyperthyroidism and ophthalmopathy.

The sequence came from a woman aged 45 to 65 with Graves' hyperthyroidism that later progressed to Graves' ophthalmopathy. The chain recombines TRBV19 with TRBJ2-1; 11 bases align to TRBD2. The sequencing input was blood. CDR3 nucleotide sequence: TGTGCCAGCGGATGGACTAGCGGGTCTTACAATGAGCAGTTCTTC. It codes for CASGWTSGSYNEQFF.